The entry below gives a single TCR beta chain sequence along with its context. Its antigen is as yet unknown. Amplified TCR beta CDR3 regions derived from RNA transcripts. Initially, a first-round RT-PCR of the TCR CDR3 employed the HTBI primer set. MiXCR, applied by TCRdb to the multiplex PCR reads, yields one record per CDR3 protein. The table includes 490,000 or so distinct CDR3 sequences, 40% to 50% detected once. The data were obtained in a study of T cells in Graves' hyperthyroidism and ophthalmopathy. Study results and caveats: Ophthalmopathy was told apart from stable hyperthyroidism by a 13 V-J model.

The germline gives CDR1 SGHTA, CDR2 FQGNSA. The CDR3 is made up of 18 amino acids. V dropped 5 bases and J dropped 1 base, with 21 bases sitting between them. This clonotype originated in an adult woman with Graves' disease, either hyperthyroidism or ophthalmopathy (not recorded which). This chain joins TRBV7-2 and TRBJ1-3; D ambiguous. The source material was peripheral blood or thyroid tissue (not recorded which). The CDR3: CASSNIRREQTSGNTIYF. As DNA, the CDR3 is TGTGCCAGCAGCAACATAAGGCGGGAACAAACATCTGGAAACACCATATATTTT.